Below are 2 T cell receptor beta chains sequenced from a single sample in a study of blood T cell repertoires in COVID-19 (dated by TCRdb to the early 2020s). Libraries came from the immunoSEQ multiplex PCR assay. TCRdb carries this immuneACCESS record with in-frame sequences only. Its versions omit some clonotypes, under half of them owing to an unresolved V gene in the studies checked, with the rest unexplained. This sample is represented by 200,000 to 250,000 clones; approximately 85% of them were singletons. The ten largest clones represent about 4.8% of the sample. What was sequenced was peripheral blood. The receptors here all came from a woman between 65 and 79 years old with COVID-19, enrolled during active disease.

The J gene is TRBJ2-6, the V gene TRBV3-1 (or the pseudogene TRBV3-2), with 7 bases that match TRBD1. Germline-derived CDR1 and CDR2 are LGHDT and YNNKEL (reference sequence). V shed 7 bases and J 1 base; nucleotides not matched to a gene: 13. The CDR3 is 18 residues long. The CDR3 DNA sequence: TGTGCCAGCACCCTAGCAGGACAGGCGCTTTCTGGGGCCAACGTCCTGACTTTC. Protein: CASTLAGQALSGANVLTF.

The chain links TRBV19 to TRBJ1-4, with 10 bases lining up with TRBD1. Germline trimming cut 3 bases from V and 5 bases from J; bases unmatched to any gene: 3. CDR1 LNHDA and CDR2 SQIVND come from the germline V gene (reference sequence). The CDR3 runs 15 residues. The CDR3 nucleotides are TGTGCCAGTAGTATTCTGGGACAGGGGAATGAAAAACTGTTTTTT. Protein: CASSILGQGNEKLFF.